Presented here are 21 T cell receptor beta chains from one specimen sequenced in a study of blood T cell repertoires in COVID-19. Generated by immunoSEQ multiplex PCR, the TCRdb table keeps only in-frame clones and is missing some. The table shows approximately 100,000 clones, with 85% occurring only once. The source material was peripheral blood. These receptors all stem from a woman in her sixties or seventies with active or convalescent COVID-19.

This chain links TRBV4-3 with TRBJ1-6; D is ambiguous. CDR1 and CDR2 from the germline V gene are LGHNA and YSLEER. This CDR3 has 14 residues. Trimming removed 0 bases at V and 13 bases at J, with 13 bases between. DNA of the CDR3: TGCGCCAGCAGCCAAGAACGGGGTCGGGCGCCCCTCCACTTT. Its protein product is CASSQERGRAPLHF.

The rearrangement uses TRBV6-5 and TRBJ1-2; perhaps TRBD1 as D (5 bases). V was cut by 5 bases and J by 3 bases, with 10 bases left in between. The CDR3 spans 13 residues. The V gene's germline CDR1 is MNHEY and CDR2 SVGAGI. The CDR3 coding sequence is TGTGCCAGCAGTCTTGCGGGGGACTATGGCTACACCTTC. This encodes CASSLAGDYGYTF.

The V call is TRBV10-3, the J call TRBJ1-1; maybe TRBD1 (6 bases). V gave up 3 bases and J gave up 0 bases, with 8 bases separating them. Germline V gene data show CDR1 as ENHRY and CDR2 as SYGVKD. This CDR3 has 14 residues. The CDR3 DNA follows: TGTGCCATCAGTGATCAGGGGATGAACACTGAAGCTTTCTTT. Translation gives CAISDQGMNTEAFF.

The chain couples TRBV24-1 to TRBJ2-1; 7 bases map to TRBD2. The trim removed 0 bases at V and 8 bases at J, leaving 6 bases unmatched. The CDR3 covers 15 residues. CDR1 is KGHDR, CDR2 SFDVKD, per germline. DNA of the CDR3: TGTGCCACCAGTGATTTGGGGGGAGGGCCCCATGAGCAGTTCTTC. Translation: CATSDLGGGPHEQFF.

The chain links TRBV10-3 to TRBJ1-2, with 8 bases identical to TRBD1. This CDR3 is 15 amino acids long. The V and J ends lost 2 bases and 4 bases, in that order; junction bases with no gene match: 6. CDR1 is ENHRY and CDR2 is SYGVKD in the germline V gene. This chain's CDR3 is CAISEAGGAIYGYTF. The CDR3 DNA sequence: TGTGCCATCAGTGAGGCAGGGGGCGCGATCTATGGCTACACCTTC.

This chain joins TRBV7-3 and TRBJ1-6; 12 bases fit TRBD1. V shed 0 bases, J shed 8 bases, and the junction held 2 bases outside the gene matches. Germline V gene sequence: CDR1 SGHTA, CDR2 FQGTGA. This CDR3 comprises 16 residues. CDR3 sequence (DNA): TGTGCCAGCAGCTTAACCGGGACAGGGGGCGATTCACCCCTCCACTTT. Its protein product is CASSLTGTGGDSPLHF.

CDR3 DNA: TGTGCCAGCAGCCCCCGGGGGGGCCCCACTGAAGCTTTCTTT. This gives the protein CASSPRGGPTEAFF. The V call is TRBV7-9, the J call TRBJ1-1; possible D gene TRBD1, 6 bases. The V gene's germline CDR1 is SEHNR and CDR2 FQNEAQ (reference sequence). V lost 5 bases and J 4 bases, leaving 14 bases between the germline ends. This CDR3 contains 14 residues.

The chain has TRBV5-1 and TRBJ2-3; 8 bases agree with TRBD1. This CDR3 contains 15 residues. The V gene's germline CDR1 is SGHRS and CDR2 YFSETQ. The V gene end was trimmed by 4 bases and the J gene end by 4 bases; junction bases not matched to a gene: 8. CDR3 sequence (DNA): TGCGCCAGCAGCCAAACTACAGGGGGTGCAGATACGCAGTATTTT. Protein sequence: CASSQTTGGADTQYF.

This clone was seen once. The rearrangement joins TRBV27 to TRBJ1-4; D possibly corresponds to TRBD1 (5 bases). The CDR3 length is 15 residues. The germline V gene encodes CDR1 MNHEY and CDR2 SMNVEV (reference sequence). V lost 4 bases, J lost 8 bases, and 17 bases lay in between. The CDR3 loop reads CASSSKGLKNEKLFF. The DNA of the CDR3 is TGTGCCAGCAGTTCTAAGGGGCTAAAGAACGAAAAACTGTTTTTT. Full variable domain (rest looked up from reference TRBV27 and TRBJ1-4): EAQVTQNPRYLITVTGKKLTVTCSQNMNHEYMSWYRQDPGLGLRQIYYSMNVEVTDKGDVPEGYKVSRKEKRNFPLILESPSPNQTSLYFCASSSKGLKNEKLFFGSGTQLSVL.

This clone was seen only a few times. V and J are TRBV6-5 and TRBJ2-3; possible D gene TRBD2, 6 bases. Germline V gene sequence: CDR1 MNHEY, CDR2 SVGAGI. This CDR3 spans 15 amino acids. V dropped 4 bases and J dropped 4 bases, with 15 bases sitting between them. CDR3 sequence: CASSFTGVPADTQYF. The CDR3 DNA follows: TGTGCCAGCAGTTTCACGGGAGTCCCCGCAGATACGCAGTATTTT.

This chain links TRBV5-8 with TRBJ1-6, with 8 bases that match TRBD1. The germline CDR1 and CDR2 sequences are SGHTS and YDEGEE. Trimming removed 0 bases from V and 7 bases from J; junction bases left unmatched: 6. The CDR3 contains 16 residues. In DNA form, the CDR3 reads TGTGCCAGCAGCTTGGGGCTTCGGACAGGGAATTCACCCCTCCACTTT. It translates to CASSLGLRTGNSPLHF.

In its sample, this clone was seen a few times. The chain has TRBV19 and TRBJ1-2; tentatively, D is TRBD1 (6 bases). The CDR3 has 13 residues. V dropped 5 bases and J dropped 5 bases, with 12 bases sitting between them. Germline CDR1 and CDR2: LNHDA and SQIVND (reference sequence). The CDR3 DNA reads TGTGCCAGTAGTCCTCGGACAGAGTATGGCTACACCTTC. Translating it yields CASSPRTEYGYTF.

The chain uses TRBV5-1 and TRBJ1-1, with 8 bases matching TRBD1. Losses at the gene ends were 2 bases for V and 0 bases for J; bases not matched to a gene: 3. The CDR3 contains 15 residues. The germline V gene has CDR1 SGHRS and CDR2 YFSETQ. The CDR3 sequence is CASSLYRGVNTEAFF. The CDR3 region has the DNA TGCGCCAGCAGCTTATACAGGGGGGTGAACACTGAAGCTTTCTTT.

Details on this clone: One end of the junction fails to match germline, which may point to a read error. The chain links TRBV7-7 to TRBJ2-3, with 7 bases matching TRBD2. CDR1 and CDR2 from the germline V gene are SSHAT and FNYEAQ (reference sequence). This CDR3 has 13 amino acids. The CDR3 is CASTAGRAGPLYF. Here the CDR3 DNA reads TGTGCTAGCACCGCTGGAAGAGCGGGGCCCCTCTATTTT.

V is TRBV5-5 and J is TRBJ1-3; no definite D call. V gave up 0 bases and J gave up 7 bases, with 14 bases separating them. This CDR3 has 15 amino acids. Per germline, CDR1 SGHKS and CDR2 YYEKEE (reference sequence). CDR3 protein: CASSLGLYRGNTIYF. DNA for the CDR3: TGTGCCAGCAGCTTGGGACTTTACCGTGGGAACACCATATATTTT.

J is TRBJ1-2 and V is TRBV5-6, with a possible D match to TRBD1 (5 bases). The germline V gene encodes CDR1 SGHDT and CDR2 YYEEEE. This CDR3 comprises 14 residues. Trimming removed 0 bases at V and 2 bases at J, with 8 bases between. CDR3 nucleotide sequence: TGTGCCAGCAGCTTGGACGACAGAAACTATGGCTACACCTTC. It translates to CASSLDDRNYGYTF.

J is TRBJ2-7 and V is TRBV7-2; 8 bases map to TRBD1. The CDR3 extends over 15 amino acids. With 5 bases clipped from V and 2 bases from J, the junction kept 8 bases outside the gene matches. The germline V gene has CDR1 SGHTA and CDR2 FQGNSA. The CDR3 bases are TGTGCCAGCAGCGCCACAGGGGGTAACGCCTACGAGCAGTACTTC. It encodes CASSATGGNAYEQYF. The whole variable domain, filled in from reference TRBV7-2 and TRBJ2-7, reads GAGVSQSPSNKVTEKGKDVELRCDPISGHTALYWYRQSLGQGLEFLIYFQGNSAPDKSGLPSDRFSAERTGGSVSTLTIQRTQQEDSAVYLCASSATGGNAYEQYFGPGTRLTVT.

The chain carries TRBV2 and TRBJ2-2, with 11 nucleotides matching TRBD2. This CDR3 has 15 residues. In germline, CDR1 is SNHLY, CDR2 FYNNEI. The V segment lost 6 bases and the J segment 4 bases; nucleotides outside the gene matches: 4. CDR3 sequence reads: CASSGGLAATGELFF. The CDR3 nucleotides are TGTGCCAGCAGCGGGGGACTAGCGGCCACCGGGGAGCTGTTTTTT.

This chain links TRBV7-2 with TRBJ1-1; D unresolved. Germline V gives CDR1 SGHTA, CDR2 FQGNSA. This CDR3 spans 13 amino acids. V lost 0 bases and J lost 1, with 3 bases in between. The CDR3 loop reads CASSLARNTEAFF. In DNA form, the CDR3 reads TGTGCCAGCAGCTTAGCCAGGAACACTGAAGCTTTCTTT. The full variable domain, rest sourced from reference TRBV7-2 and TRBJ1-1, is GAGVSQSPSNKVTEKGKDVELRCDPISGHTALYWYRQSLGQGLEFLIYFQGNSAPDKSGLPSDRFSAERTGGSVSTLTIQRTQQEDSAVYLCASSLARNTEAFFGQGTRLTVV.

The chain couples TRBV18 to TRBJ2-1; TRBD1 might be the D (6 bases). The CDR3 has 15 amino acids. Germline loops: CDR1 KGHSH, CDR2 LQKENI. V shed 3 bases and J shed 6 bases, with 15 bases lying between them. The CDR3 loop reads CASSPSTGSINEQFF. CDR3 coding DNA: TGTGCCAGCTCACCGTCAACAGGGAGTATCAATGAGCAGTTCTTC.

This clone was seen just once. The CDR3 protein is CASSVSSPPGGRVTDTQYF. CDR3 sequence (DNA): TGTGCCAGCAGCGTATCATCCCCCCCGGGGGGGCGGGTGACAGATACGCAGTATTTT. The J gene is TRBJ2-3, the V gene TRBV9, with TRBD2 matching 8 bases. Germline V gene lookup returns CDR1 SGDLS and CDR2 YYNGEE. After removal of 1 base from V and 3 bases from J, the junction contained 16 bases not matched to a gene. The CDR3 length is 19 residues.